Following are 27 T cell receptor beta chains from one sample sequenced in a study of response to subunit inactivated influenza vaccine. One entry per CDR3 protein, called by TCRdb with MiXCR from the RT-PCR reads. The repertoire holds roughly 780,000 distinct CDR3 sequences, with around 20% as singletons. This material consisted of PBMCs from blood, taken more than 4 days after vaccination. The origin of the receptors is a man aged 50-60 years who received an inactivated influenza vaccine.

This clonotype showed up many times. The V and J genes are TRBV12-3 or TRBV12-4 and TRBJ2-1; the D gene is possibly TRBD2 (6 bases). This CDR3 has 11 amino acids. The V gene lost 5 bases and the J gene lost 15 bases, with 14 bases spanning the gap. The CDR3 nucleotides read TGTGCCAGCAGTCTTGGGGGGTTGAGGTTCTTC. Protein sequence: CASSLGGLRFF.

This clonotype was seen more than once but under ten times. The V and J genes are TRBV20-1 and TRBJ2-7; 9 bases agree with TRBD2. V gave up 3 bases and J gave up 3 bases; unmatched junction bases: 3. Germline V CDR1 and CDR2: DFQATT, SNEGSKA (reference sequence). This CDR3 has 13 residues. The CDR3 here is CSARVRGGYEQYF. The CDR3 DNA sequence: TGCAGTGCTAGGGTGCGGGGGGGCTACGAGCAGTACTTC.

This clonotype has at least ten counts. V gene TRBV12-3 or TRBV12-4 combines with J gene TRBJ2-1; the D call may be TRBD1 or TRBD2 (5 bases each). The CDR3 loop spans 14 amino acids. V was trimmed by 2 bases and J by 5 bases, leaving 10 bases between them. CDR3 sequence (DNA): TGTGCCAGCAGTTTAAGGGGAGTTGACAATGAGCAGTTCTTC. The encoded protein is CASSLRGVDNEQFF.

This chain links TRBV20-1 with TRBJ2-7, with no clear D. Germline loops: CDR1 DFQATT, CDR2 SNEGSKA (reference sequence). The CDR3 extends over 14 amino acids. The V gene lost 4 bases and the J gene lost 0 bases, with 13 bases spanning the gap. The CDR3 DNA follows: TGCAGTGCTATGAGTAGAGTGAACTCCTACGAGCAGTACTTC. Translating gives CSAMSRVNSYEQYF.

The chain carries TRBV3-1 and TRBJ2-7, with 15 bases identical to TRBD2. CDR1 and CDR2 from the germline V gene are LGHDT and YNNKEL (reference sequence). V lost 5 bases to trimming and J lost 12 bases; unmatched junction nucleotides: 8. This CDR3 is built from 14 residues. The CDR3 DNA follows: TGTGCCAGCAGCTCCGGGACTAGCGGGAGGTTGCCGTACTTC. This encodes CASSSGTSGRLPYF.

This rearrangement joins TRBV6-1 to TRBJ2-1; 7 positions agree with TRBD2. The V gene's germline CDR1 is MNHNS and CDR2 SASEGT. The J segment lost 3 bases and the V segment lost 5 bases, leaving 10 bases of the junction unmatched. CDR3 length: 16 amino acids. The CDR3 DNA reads TGTGCCAGCAGTAGGTATGGGGGAGGGCGCTACAATGAGCAGTTCTTC. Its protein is CASSRYGGGRYNEQFF.

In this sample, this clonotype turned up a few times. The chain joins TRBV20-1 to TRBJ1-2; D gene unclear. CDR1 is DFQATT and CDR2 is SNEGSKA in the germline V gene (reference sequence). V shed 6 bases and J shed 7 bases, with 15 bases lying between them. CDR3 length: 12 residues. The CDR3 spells CSAPRETGGYTF. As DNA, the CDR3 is TGCAGTGCACCACGGGAGACTGGTGGCTACACCTTC.

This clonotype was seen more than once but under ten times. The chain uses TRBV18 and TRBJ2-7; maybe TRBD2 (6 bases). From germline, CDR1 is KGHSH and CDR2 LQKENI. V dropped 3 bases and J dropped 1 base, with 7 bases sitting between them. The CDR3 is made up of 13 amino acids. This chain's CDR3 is CASSPEGSYEQYF. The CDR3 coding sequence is TGTGCCAGCTCACCGGAGGGATCCTACGAGCAGTACTTC.

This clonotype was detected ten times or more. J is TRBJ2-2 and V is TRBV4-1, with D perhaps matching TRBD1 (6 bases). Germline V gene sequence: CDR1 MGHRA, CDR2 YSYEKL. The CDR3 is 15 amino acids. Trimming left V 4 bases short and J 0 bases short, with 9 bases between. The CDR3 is CASSRGHPNTGELFF. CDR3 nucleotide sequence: TGCGCCAGCAGCCGGGGACATCCGAACACCGGGGAGCTGTTTTTT.

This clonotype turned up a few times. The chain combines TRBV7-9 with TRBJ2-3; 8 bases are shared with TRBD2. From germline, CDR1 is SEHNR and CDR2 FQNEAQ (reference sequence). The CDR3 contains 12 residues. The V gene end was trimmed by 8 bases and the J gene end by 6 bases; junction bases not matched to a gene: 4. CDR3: CASPTGGDTQYF. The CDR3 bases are TGTGCCAGCCCGACGGGGGGGGATACGCAGTATTTT.

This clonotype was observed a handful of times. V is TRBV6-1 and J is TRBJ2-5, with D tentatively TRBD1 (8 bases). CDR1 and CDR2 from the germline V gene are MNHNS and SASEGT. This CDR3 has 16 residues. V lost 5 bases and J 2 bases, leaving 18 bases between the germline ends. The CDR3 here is CASSPRQGRGQETQYF. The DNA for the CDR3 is TGTGCCAGCAGTCCCCGACAGGGGAGGGGACAAGAGACCCAGTACTTC.

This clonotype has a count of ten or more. CDR3 sequence: CASSVGTNQETQYF. In DNA form, the CDR3 reads TGCGCCAGCAGCGTGGGGACTAACCAAGAGACCCAGTACTTC. The genes are TRBV5-1 and TRBJ2-5; 7 bases match TRBD2. Germline CDR1 is SGHRS and CDR2 is YFSETQ. With V trimmed by 4 bases and J by 0 bases, 3 bases remained unmatched. CDR3 length: 14 amino acids.

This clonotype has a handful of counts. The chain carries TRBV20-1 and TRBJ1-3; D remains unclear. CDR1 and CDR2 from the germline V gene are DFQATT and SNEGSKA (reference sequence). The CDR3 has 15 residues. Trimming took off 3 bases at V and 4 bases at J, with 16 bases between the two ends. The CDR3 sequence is CSASEGSGKGNTIYF. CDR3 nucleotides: TGCAGTGCTAGTGAGGGCAGCGGGAAAGGAAACACCATATATTTT.

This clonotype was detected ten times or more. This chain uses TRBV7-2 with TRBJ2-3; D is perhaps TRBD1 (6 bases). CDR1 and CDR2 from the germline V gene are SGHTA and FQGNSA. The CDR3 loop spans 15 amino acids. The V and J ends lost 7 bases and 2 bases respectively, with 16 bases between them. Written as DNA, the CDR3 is TGTGCCAGCAATCGACCGGGACATACCACAGATACGCAGTATTTT. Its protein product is CASNRPGHTTDTQYF.

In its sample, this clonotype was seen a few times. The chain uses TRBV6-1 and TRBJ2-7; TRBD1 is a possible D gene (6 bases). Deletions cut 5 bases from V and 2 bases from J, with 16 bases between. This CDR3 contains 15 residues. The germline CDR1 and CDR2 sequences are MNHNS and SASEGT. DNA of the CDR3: TGTGCCAGCAGTCCTGATGGCCAGGGGACCTACGAGCAGTACTTC. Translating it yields CASSPDGQGTYEQYF.

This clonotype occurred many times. CDR3 in amino acids: CSASLRRRSSYEQYF. In DNA form, the CDR3 reads TGCAGTGCTAGTTTACGCAGGCGAAGCTCCTACGAGCAGTACTTC. The V call is TRBV20-1, the J call TRBJ2-7; D is unresolved. Deletions cut 3 bases from V and 0 bases from J, with 15 bases between. Germline CDR1 reads DFQATT; CDR2 reads SNEGSKA (reference sequence). This CDR3 region has 15 residues.

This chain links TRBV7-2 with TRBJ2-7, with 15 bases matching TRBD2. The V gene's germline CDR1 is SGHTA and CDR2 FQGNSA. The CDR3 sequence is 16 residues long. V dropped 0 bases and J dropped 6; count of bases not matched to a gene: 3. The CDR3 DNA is TGTGCCAGCAGCTTAGCTGGACTAGCGGGAGGGAGCGAGCAGTACTTC. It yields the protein CASSLAGLAGGSEQYF.

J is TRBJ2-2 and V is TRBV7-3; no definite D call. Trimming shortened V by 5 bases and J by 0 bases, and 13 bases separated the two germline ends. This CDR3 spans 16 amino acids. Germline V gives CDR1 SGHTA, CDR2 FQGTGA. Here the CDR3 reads CASSLLAATNTGELFF. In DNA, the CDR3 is TGTGCCAGCAGCCTCCTCGCGGCTACGAACACCGGGGAGCTGTTTTTT.

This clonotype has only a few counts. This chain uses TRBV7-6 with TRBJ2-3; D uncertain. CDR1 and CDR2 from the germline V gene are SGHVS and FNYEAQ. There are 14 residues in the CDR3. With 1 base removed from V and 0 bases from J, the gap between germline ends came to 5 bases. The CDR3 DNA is TGTGCCAGCAGCTTAGTTGAAAGCACAGATACGCAGTATTTT. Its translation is CASSLVESTDTQYF.

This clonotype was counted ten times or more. The CDR3 nucleotides read TGTGCCAGCAGTTTACCCTCGACAGGAGGTGCTTACGAGCAGTACTTC. It translates to CASSLPSTGGAYEQYF. The V call is TRBV12-3 or TRBV12-4, the J call TRBJ2-7, with D possibly matching TRBD1 (6 bases). This CDR3 has 16 residues. V was shortened by 2 bases and J by 4 bases, with 18 bases between the two germline ends.

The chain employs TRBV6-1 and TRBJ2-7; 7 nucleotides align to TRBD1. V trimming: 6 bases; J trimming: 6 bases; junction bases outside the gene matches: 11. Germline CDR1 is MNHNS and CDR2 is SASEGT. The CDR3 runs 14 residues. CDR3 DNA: TGTGCCAGCAGAAGACAGGGATCCTATTCCGAGCAGTACTTC. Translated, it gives CASRRQGSYSEQYF.

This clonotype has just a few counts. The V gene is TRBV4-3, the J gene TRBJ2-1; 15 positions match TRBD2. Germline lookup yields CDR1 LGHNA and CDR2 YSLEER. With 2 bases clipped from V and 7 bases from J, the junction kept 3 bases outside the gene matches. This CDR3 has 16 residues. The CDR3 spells CASSQNGLAGGNEQFF. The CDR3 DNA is TGCGCCAGCAGCCAAAACGGACTAGCGGGAGGGAATGAGCAGTTCTTC.

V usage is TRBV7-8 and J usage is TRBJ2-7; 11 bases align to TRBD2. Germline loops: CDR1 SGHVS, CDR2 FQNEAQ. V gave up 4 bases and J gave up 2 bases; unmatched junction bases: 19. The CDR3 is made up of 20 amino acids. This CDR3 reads CASSYPGGGTSGLAPYEQYF. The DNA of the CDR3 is TGTGCCAGCAGCTATCCGGGAGGTGGGACTAGCGGCCTTGCTCCCTACGAGCAGTACTTC.

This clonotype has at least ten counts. DNA of the CDR3: TGCAGCGTTGAAAAGGGGAACAGGGTCGGCAATGAGCAGTTCTTC. It translates to CSVEKGNRVGNEQFF. The chain couples TRBV29-1 to TRBJ2-1, with D possibly TRBD1 on 6 matching bases. Germline loops: CDR1 SQVTM, CDR2 ANQGSEA. The CDR3 is 15 residues long. Trimming pared 2 bases from V and 6 bases from J, leaving 17 bases between.

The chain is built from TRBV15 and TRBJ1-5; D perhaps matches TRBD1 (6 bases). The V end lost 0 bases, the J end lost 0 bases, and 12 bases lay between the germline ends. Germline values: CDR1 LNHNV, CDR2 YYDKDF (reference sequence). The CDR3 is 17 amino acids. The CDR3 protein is CATSRDRAGDSNQPQHF. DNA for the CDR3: TGTGCCACCAGCAGAGATCGGGCAGGGGATAGCAATCAGCCCCAGCATTTT.

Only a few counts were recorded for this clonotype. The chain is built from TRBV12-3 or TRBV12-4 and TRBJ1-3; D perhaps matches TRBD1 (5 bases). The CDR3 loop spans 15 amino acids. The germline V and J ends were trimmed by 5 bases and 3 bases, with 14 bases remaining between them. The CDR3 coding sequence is TGTGCCAGCAGTCTCACGGGGGGAGGTGGAAACACCATATATTTT. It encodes CASSLTGGGGNTIYF.

The CDR3 sequence is CASSRTRGRLYEQYF. The CDR3 bases are TGTGCCAGCAGCCGGACAAGGGGGCGGCTATACGAGCAGTACTTC. The rearrangement joins TRBV11-2 to TRBJ2-7, with 7 nucleotides matching TRBD1. This CDR3 region has 15 residues. CDR1 SGHAT and CDR2 FQNNGV come from the germline V gene. The trim removed 5 bases at V and 4 bases at J, leaving 11 bases unmatched.